One sample yielded the 21 T cell receptor beta chains listed below, sequenced in a study of response to subunit inactivated influenza vaccine (dated by TCRdb to the late 2010s). Library preparation used RT-PCR. Sequencing was performed on an Illumina HiSeq 2500. TCRdb reworked the public reads: Q25 trimming with fastp, MiXCR clone assembly, productive beta chains retained. Under each unique CDR3 protein, matching rows form one entry showing the most common genes and DNA. The sample has 450,000 to 600,000 distinct CDR3 sequences on record, roughly 7.6% of them singletons. The ten largest clones take up about 12% of the sample. This material consisted of PBMCs from blood, taken roughly 24 months after vaccination. The receptors come from a man between 50 and 70 years old who received an inactivated influenza vaccine. Donor details come from another sample of the same person, matched by shared clones.

This clonotype was seen more than once but under ten times. CDR3 coding DNA: TGTGCCAGCAGCCACGAAATGGGATGGGGCAATGAGCAGTTCTTC. Translated: CASSHEMGWGNEQFF. J is TRBJ2-1 and V is TRBV11-2; D ambiguous. Trimming removed 5 bases from V and 6 bases from J, with 17 bases in between. CDR1 is SGHAT and CDR2 is FQNNGV in the germline V gene. This CDR3 is 15 amino acids long.

V is TRBV14 and J is TRBJ2-3; D gene uncertain. This CDR3 is built from 15 residues. V lost 0 bases to trimming and J lost 6 bases, with 13 bases between them. CDR1 and CDR2 from the germline V gene are SGHDN and FVKESK. Written as DNA, the CDR3 is TGTGCCAGCAGCCAAGATCCCCCCAGGCCCGATACGCAGTATTTT. Its translation is CASSQDPPRPDTQYF.

This chain links TRBV28 with TRBJ1-1; 8 bases match TRBD1. Germline trimming cut 6 bases from V and 4 bases from J; bases unmatched to any gene: 13. Germline V gene sequence: CDR1 MDHEN, CDR2 SYDVKM. This CDR3 has 16 residues. The CDR3 sequence: CASSPVTRGHFTEAFF. In nucleotides, the CDR3 is TGTGCCAGCAGCCCCGTAACCAGGGGGCATTTCACTGAAGCTTTCTTT.

This clonotype was seen more than once but under ten times. The chain uses TRBV29-1 and TRBJ1-1, with TRBD1 matching 9 bases. V lost 7 bases to trimming and J lost 9 bases; unmatched junction nucleotides: 9. CDR3 length: 12 amino acids. Germline CDR1 and CDR2: SQVTM and ANQGSEA. The CDR3, as DNA: TGCAGCGCTCCACAGGGGGCAGAAAAAGCTTTCTTT. Protein sequence: CSAPQGAEKAFF.

A word on this clonotype: Since a much larger clone is just one base distant, this may be a read error. The V call is TRBV28, the J call TRBJ2-5; 7 bases are a match to TRBD2. The CDR3 is 14 amino acids. CDR1 and CDR2 from the germline V gene are MDHEN and SYDVKM. Here the CDR3 reads CASSLPSGGETQDF. In nucleotides, the CDR3 is TGTGCCAGCAGTCTACCCTCGGGAGGAGAGACCCAGGACTTC.

This chain joins TRBV29-1 and TRBJ1-1; D call uncertain. Germline V gene lookup returns CDR1 SQVTM and CDR2 ANQGSEA. V shed 6 bases and J shed 1 base, with 9 bases lying between them. The CDR3 contains 12 residues. The CDR3 spells CSVAKSNTEAFF. The DNA of the CDR3 is TGCAGCGTCGCCAAATCGAACACTGAAGCTTTCTTT.

This clonotype was detected only a few times. This chain links TRBV28 with TRBJ2-3; tentatively, D is TRBD2 (6 bases). The CDR3 loop spans 14 amino acids. V was trimmed by 6 bases and J by 1 base, leaving 11 bases between them. The germline V gene has CDR1 MDHEN and CDR2 SYDVKM. CDR3 nucleotide sequence: TGTGCCAGCAGGGGACTTATTCGCACAGATACGCAGTATTTT. Its protein product is CASRGLIRTDTQYF. Filled out from reference TRBV28 and TRBJ2-3, the complete variable domain reads DVKVTQSSRYLVKRTGEKVFLECVQDMDHENMFWYRQDPGLGLRLIYFSYDVKMKEKGDIPEGYSVSREKKERFSLILESASTNQTSMYLCASRGLIRTDTQYFGPGTRLTVL.

This clonotype was counted only a few times. The chain joins TRBV7-2 to TRBJ1-1, with D possibly TRBD1 on 6 matching bases. V was shortened by 1 base and J by 4 bases, with 13 bases between the two germline ends. CDR1 and CDR2 (germline): SGHTA, FQGNSA. This CDR3 comprises 15 residues. CDR3 in amino acids: CASSLDRARGTEAFF. DNA for the CDR3: TGTGCCAGCAGCTTAGATCGAGCCAGGGGCACTGAAGCTTTCTTT.

This clonotype came up a few times. This rearrangement joins TRBV6-2 or TRBV6-3 to TRBJ2-1; 12 nucleotides align to TRBD1. CDR1 is MNHEY and CDR2 is SVGEGT in the germline V gene. This CDR3 comprises 16 residues. The junction had 4 bases not matched to a gene; V was cut back by 0 bases and J by 7 bases. The CDR3 region is CASSYSPGQGANEQFF. CDR3 nucleotides: TGTGCCAGCAGTTACTCGCCGGGACAGGGGGCTAATGAGCAGTTCTTC.

The V call is TRBV18, the J call TRBJ2-3, with unresolved D. V shed 0 bases and J shed 4 bases, with 8 bases lying between them. Germline loops: CDR1 KGHSH, CDR2 LQKENI. The CDR3 runs to 14 residues. For the CDR3, the DNA is TGTGCCAGCTCACCACCTAGCCAGGCAGATACGCAGTATTTT. It yields the protein CASSPPSQADTQYF.

This clonotype appeared many times. The chain joins TRBV28 to TRBJ2-1, with no clear D. V lost 7 bases and J lost 10, with 17 bases in between. Germline-derived CDR1 and CDR2 are MDHEN and SYDVKM. The CDR3 spans 13 residues. CDR3 amino acids: CASKYPHTTEQFF. In DNA form, the CDR3 reads TGTGCCAGCAAATACCCACATACAACGGAGCAGTTCTTC.

This clonotype was seen ten or more times. This rearrangement joins TRBV6-5 to TRBJ1-6; D not resolved. Germline assignment: CDR1 MNHEY and CDR2 SVGAGI. Trimming cost V 2 bases and J 9 bases, with 8 bases left between them. CDR3 length: 13 residues. CDR3 loop: CASSYEGRSPLHF. The CDR3 DNA is TGTGCCAGCAGTTACGAGGGCCGTTCACCCCTCCACTTT.

Only a few counts were recorded for this clonotype. The V call is TRBV4-3, the J call TRBJ2-2, with a possible D match to TRBD2 (6 bases). The CDR3 contains 18 residues. Germline V gene data show CDR1 as LGHNA and CDR2 as YSLEER. The V end was cut by 2 bases, the J end by 4 bases, with 20 bases between. CDR3 residues: CASSQRIGGEVFTGELFF. The CDR3 region has the DNA TGCGCCAGCAGCCAAAGGATCGGGGGAGAGGTGTTCACCGGGGAGCTGTTTTTT.

Comment on this clonotype: Sequence at one end of the junction differs from germline and may be a read error. The chain recombines TRBV20-1 with TRBJ2-1, with TRBD2 identical over 9 bases. The CDR3 sequence is 17 residues long. Germline values: CDR1 DFQATT, CDR2 SNEGSKA (reference sequence). DNA for the CDR3: TGCTGTGCTAGGGCTAGCGGGATCACCTACAGCGTGAGGGAGCAGTTCTTC. Protein: CCARASGITYSVREQFF.

The V and J genes are TRBV20-1 and TRBJ2-1, with 7 bases identical to TRBD2. The trim removed 5 bases at V and 3 bases at J, leaving 10 bases unmatched. Germline-derived CDR1 and CDR2 are DFQATT and SNEGSKA (reference sequence). This CDR3 has 15 residues. The CDR3 DNA is TGCAGTGCTCAAAAGTTCCAGCGGGGCTACAATGAGCAGTTCTTC. It encodes CSAQKFQRGYNEQFF.

Many counts were recorded for this clonotype. The rearrangement links TRBV4-3 to TRBJ2-7; D is uncertain. CDR1 and CDR2 from the germline V gene are LGHNA and YSLEER. The length of the CDR3 is 15 residues. Trimming pared 1 base from V and 6 bases from J, leaving 16 bases between. The CDR3 bases are TGCGCCAGCAGCCAAGGGCTTTTACGCTCGGGCGAGCAGTACTTC. It translates to CASSQGLLRSGEQYF.

The rearrangement uses TRBV12-3 or TRBV12-4 and TRBJ2-7; maybe TRBD1 (6 bases). The V gene lost 3 bases and the J gene lost 2 bases, with 11 bases spanning the gap. The CDR3 runs 14 residues. The chain's CDR3 is CASSFTAGAYEQYF. In DNA, the CDR3 is TGTGCCAGCAGTTTCACCGCAGGGGCCTACGAGCAGTACTTC.

This clonotype was seen many times. The chain has TRBV12-3 or TRBV12-4 and TRBJ2-1, with 7 bases identical to TRBD1. CDR3 length: 14 amino acids. The ends lost 2 bases at V and 4 bases at J; junction bases unmatched: 2. The CDR3 protein is CASSLPQGYNEQFF. CDR3 coding DNA: TGTGCCAGCAGTTTACCACAGGGGTACAATGAGCAGTTCTTC.

The genes are TRBV7-9 and TRBJ2-7; D could derive from TRBD1 or TRBD2 (6 bases each). The germline CDR1 and CDR2 sequences are SEHNR and FQNEAQ (reference sequence). There are 15 residues in the CDR3. Between the trimmed V and J ends, which lost 5 bases and 1 base, there was a span of 15 bases. The CDR3 sequence is CASSPGHGTSYEQYF. The CDR3 coding sequence is TGTGCCAGCAGCCCGGGACACGGGACTTCCTACGAGCAGTACTTC.

This clonotype appeared many times. The chain couples TRBV10-3 to TRBJ2-1; the match to TRBD2 covers 13 bases. After removal of 8 bases from V and 3 bases from J, the junction contained 7 bases not matched to a gene. This CDR3 contains 16 residues. Germline CDR1 and CDR2: ENHRY and SYGVKD. CDR3 nucleotides: TGTGCCATCGGGGGGGGGACTAGCGGGGTCTACAATGAGCAGTTCTTC. As protein: CAIGGGTSGVYNEQFF.

V usage is TRBV6-5 and J usage is TRBJ2-5; 9 bases align to TRBD2. Germline V gene data show CDR1 as MNHEY and CDR2 as SVGAGI. This CDR3 is 17 amino acids long. V gave up 0 bases and J gave up 3 bases; unmatched junction bases: 8. CDR3 bases: TGTGCCAGCAGTTACTCGACCGGTTCTAGCGGGAAAGAGACCCAGTACTTC. This codes for CASSYSTGSSGKETQYF.